This T cell receptor beta chain appears in the sequencing data of a study of cytomegalovirus exposure and HLA in healthy donors. Trimming left V 5 bases short and J 0 bases short, with 20 bases between. CDR1 and CDR2 from the germline V gene are MNHEY and SMNVEV (reference sequence). This CDR3 contains 18 residues. The PCR was carried out with 60 Vbeta primers and 13 Jbeta primers. The assay was immunoSEQ multiplex PCR, and TCRdb's table has in-frame clones only and misses some. This sample has 85,000 to 95,000 clones; about 7.6% occur once, and the top ten carry 2% to 2.5%. J is TRBJ2-4 and V is TRBV27, with a tentative D call TRBD2 (7 bases). The receptor was derived from a man aged 50-59 years in good health and CMV-seronegative. Sequenced: PBMCs. The CDR3 here is CASSRGEGGLLAKNIQYF. The CDR3 coding sequence is TGTGCCAGCAGTAGGGGGGAGGGAGGGCTTTTAGCCAAAAACATTCAGTACTTC.